This T cell receptor beta chain originates from a study of T cell changes during pregnancy in multiple sclerosis. Method: immunoSEQ multiplex PCR; TCRdb's copy keeps in-frame clones and lacks some. The table lists roughly 62,000 clones, roughly nine tenths of them singletons, with 2% to 3% in the top ten. The CDR3 covers 16 residues. Germline-derived CDR1 and CDR2 are SGDLS and YYNGEE. Deletions cut 4 bases from V and 0 bases from J, with 11 bases between. The starting material was peripheral blood, obtained in the first trimester of pregnancy. The chain has TRBV9 and TRBJ1-6; D possibly corresponds to TRBD1 (5 bases). The source of this sequence is a female donor with multiple sclerosis, enrolled in a pregnancy study. The CDR3 sequence: CASSPDSFSYNSPLHF. The CDR3 nucleotides read TGTGCCAGCAGCCCCGACAGCTTCTCCTATAATTCACCCCTCCACTTT.